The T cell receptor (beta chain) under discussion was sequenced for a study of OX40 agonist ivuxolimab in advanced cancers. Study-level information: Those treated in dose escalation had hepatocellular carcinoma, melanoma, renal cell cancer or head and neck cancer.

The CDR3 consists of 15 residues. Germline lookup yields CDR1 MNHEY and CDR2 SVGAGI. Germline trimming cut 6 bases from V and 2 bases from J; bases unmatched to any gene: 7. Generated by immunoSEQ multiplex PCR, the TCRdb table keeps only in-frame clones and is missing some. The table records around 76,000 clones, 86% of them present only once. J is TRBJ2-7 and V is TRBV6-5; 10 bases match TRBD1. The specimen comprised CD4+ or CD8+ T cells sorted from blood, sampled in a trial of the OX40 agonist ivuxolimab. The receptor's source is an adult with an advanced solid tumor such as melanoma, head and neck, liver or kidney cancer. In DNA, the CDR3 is TGTGCCAGCAGCCCCAGACAGGGGGCGGCCTACGAGCAGTACTTC. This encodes CASSPRQGAAYEQYF.